Given below is one T cell receptor beta chain in context. Its target is unknown. A junction boundary mismatches the germline segment, possibly from a read error. This CDR3 contains 14 residues. Germline loops: CDR1 MNHEY, CDR2 SMNVEV (reference sequence). This sample is part of a study of tumor and adjacent non-tumor tissue in lung cancer. Study at large: There were around eleven adenocarcinoma, a couple of squamous cell carcinoma and 1 small cell lung cancer cases. Some 4.2 million productive TCRbeta reads were obtained per sample on average. General study points: Higher tumor TCR diversity was associated with shorter survival.

No cell sorting was done before RNA was extracted from the tissue. TCRbeta libraries were built with three rounds of nested PCR, modified from ARM-PCR. TCRdb analysed the multiplex PCR reads with MiXCR anew, one entry per CDR3 protein. The sample holds 120,000 to 150,000 distinct CDR3 sequences, around 61% seen once. The sample taken for sequencing was lung tumor tissue. The TCR comes from a man between 60 and 75 years old with small cell lung cancer. This sequence joins TRBV27 and TRBJ1-5; D may be TRBD1 (6 bases). The CDR3: CASSLYRVGQPQHF. In DNA, the CDR3 is TGTGCCAGCAGTTTATACAGGGTGGGTCAGCCCCAACATTTT.